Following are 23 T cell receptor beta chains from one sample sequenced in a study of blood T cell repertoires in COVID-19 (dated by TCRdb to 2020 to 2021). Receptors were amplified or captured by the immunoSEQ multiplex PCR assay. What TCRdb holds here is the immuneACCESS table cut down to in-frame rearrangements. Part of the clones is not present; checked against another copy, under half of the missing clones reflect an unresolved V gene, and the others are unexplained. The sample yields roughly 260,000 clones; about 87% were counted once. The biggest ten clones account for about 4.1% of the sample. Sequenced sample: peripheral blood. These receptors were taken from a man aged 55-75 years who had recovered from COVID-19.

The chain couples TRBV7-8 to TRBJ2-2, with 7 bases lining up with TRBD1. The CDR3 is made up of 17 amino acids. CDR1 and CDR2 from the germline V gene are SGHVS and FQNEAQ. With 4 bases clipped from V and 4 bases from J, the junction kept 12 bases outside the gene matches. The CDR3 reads CASSSRARGSSTGELFF. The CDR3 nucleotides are TGTGCCAGCAGCTCCCGTGCCAGGGGGTCGAGCACCGGGGAGCTGTTTTTT.

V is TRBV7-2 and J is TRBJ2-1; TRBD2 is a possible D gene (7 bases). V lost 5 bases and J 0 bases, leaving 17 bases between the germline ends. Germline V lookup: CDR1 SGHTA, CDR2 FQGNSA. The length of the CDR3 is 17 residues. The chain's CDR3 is CASSRRRGGRSYNEQFF. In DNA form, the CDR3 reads TGTGCCAGCAGCCGTCGACGCGGGGGCCGCTCCTACAATGAGCAGTTCTTC.

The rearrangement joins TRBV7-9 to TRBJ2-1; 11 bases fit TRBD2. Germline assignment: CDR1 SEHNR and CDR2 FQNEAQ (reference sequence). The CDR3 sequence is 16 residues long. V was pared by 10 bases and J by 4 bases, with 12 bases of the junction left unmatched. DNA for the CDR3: TGTGCCACCGACTCATTCACTAGCGGGAGATACAATGAGCAGTTCTTC. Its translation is CATDSFTSGRYNEQFF.

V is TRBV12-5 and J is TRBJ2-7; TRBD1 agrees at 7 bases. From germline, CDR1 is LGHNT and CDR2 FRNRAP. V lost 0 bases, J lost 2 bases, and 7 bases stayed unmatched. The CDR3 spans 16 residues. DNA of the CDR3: TGTGCTAGTGGTTTGGTACTCGGGACAGCGCCCTACGAGCAGTACTTC. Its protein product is CASGLVLGTAPYEQYF.

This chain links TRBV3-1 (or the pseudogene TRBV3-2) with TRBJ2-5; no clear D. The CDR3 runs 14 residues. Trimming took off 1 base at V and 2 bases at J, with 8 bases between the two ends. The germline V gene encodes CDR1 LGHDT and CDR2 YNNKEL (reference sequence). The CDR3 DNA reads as TGTGCCAGCAGCCAAGGCCCTACTCAAGAGACCCAGTACTTC. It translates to CASSQGPTQETQYF.

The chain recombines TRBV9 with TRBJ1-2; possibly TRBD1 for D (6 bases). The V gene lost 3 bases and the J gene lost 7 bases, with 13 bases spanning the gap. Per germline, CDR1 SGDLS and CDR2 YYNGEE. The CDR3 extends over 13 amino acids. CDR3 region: CASSANRVGGYTF. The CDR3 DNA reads TGTGCCAGCAGCGCAAACAGGGTGGGTGGCTACACCTTC.

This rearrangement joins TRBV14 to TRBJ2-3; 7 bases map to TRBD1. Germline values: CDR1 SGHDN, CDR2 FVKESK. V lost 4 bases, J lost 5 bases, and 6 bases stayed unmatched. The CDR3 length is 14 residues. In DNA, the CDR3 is TGTGCCAGCAGCCCCGACAGGGTGGTAGATACGCAGTATTTT. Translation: CASSPDRVVDTQYF.

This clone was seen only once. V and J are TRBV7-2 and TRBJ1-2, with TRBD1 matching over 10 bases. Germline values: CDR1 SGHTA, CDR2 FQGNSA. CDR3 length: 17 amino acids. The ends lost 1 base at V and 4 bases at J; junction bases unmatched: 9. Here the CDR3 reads CASSLVGGTGDPYGYTF. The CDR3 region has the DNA TGTGCCAGCAGCTTAGTCGGCGGGACAGGGGACCCCTATGGCTACACCTTC.

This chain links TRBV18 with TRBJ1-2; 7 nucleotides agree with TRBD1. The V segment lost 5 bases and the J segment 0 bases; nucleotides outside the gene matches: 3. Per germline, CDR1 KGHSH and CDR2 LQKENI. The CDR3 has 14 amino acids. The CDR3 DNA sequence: TGTGCCAGCTCAGGACAGGAGTCTAACTATGGCTACACCTTC. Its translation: CASSGQESNYGYTF. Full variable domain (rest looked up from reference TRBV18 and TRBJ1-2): NAGVMQNPRHLVRRRGQEARLRCSPMKGHSHVYWYRQLPEEGLKFMVYLQKENIIDESGMPKERFSAEFPKEGPSILRIQQVVRGDSAAYFCASSGQESNYGYTFGSGTRLTVV.

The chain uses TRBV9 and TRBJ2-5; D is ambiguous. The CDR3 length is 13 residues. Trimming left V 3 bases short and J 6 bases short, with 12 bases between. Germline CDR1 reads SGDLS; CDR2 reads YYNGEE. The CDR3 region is CASSGGPRKTQYF. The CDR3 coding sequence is TGTGCCAGCAGCGGTGGCCCGAGGAAGACCCAGTACTTC.

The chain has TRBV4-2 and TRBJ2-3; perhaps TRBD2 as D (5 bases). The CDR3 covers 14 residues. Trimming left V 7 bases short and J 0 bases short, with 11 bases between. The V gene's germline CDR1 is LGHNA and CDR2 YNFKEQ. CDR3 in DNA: TGTGCCAGCATGAGCGGAGCTAGCACAGATACGCAGTATTTT. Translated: CASMSGASTDTQYF.

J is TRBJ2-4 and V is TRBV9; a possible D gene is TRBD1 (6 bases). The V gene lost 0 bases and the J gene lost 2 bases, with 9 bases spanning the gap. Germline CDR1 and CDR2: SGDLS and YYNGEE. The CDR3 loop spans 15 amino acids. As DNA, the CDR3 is TGTGCCAGCAGCGTAGCGGGACAAACCAAAAACATTCAGTACTTC. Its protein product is CASSVAGQTKNIQYF.

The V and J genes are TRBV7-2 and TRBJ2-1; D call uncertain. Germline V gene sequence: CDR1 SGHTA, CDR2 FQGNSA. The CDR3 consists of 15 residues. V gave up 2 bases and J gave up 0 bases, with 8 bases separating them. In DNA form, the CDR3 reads TGTGCCAGCAGCTTACACAGAAGCTCCTACAATGAGCAGTTCTTC. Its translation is CASSLHRSSYNEQFF.

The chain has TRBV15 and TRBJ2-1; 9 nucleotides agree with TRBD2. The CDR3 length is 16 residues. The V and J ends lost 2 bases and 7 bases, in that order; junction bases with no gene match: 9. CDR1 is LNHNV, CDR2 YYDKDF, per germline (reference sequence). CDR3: CATSRSGQTSGNEQFF. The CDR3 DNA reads TGTGCCACCAGCAGATCAGGACAGACTAGCGGAAATGAGCAGTTCTTC. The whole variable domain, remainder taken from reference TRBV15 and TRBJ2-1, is DAMVIQNPRYQVTQFGKPVTLSCSQTLNHNVMYWYQQKSSQAPKLLFHYYDKDFNNEADTPDNFQSRRPNTSFCFLDIRSPGLGDTAMYLCATSRSGQTSGNEQFFGPGTRLTVL.

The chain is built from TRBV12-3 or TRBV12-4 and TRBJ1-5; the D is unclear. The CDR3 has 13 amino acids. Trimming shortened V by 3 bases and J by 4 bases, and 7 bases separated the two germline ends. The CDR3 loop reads CASSFSRNQPQHF. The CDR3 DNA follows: TGTGCCAGCAGTTTTTCCAGGAATCAGCCCCAGCATTTT.

The CDR3 DNA reads as TGTGCCAGCAGCACAGGACAGGTCCATGGCTACACCTTC. Protein: CASSTGQVHGYTF. J is TRBJ1-2 and V is TRBV9, with 7 bases that match TRBD1. J gave up 6 bases and V 4 bases, and 6 bases lay outside the gene matches. CDR3 size: 13 residues. The germline V gene encodes CDR1 SGDLS and CDR2 YYNGEE. The full variable domain, with the rest looked up from reference TRBV9 and TRBJ1-2, is DSGVTQTPKHLITATGQRVTLRCSPRSGDLSVYWYQQSLDQGLQFLIQYYNGEERAKGNILERFSAQQFPDLHSELNLSSLELGDSALYFCASSTGQVHGYTFGSGTRLTVV.

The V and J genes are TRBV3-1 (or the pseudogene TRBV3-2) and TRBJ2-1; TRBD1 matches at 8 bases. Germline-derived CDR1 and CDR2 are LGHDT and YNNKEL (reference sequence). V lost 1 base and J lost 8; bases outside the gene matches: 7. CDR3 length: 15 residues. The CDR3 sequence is CASSQVQTGGDEQFF. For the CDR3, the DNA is TGTGCCAGCAGCCAAGTCCAAACAGGGGGAGATGAGCAGTTCTTC.

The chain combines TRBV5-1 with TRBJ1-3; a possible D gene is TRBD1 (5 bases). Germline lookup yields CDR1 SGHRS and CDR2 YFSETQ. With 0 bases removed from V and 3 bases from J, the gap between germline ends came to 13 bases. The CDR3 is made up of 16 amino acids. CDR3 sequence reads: CASSLVWAGIGNTIYF. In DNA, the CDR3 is TGCGCCAGCAGCTTGGTGTGGGCAGGGATTGGAAACACCATATATTTT. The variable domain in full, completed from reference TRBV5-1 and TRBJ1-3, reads KAGVTQTPRYLIKTRGQQVTLSCSPISGHRSVSWYQQTPGQGLQFLFEYFSETQRNKGNFPGRFSGRQFSNSRSEMNVSTLELGDSALYLCASSLVWAGIGNTIYFGEGSWLTVV.

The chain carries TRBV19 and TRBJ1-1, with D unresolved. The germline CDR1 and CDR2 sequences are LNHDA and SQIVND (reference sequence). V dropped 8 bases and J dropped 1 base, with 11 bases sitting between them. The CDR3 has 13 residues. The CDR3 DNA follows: TGTGCCAGTGAACGGGTAACGAACACTGAAGCTTTCTTT. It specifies CASERVTNTEAFF.

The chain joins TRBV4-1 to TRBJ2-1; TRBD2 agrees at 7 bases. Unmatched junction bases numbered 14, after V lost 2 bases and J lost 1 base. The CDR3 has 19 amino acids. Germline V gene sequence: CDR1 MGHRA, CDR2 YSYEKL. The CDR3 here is CASSQPLGVAGASYNEQFF. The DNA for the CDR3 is TGCGCCAGCAGCCAACCCCTCGGGGTAGCGGGTGCATCCTACAATGAGCAGTTCTTC.

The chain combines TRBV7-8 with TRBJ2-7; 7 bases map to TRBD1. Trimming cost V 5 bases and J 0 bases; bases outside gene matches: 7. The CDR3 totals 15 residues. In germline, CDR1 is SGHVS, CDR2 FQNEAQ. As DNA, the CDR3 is TGTGCCAGCAGCCCTCTGGGACAGACCTCCTACGAGCAGTACTTC. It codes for CASSPLGQTSYEQYF.

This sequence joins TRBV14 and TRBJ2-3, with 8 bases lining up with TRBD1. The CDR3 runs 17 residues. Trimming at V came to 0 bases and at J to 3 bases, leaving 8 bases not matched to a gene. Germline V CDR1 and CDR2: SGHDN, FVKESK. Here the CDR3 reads CASSQDVRTGSTDTQYF. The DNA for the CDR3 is TGTGCCAGCAGCCAAGACGTCAGGACAGGGAGTACAGATACGCAGTATTTT.

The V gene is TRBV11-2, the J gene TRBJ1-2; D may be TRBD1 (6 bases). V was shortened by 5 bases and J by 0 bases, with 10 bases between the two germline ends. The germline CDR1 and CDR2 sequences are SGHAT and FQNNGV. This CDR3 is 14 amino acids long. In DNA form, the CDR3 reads TGTGCCAGCAGCCTCGACAGGACTAACTATGGCTACACCTTC. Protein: CASSLDRTNYGYTF.